These 14 T cell receptor beta chains share one sample of origin, sequenced in a study of immune evolution from preneoplasia to lung adenocarcinoma. The method was immunoSEQ multiplex PCR; TCRdb's version includes in-frame clones alone and lacks a portion of them. Among some 12,000 clones listed, about 83% were seen once. Material for sequencing was FFPE tissue from an adenomatous hyperplasia lung lesion. Subset described: atypical adenomatous hyperplasia (AAH), lung preneoplasia. The receptors originated from a person aged 50 or older with lung adenocarcinoma.

The chain combines TRBV15 with TRBJ2-2, with no clear D. There are 16 residues in the CDR3. Trimming pared 0 bases from V and 7 bases from J, leaving 15 bases between. The V gene's germline CDR1 is LNHNV and CDR2 YYDKDF (reference sequence). In DNA form, the CDR3 reads TGTGCCACCAGCAGAGATCAGCTAGATGTGGGCGGGGAGCTGTTTTTT. Encoded protein: CATSRDQLDVGGELFF.

This chain joins TRBV6-5 and TRBJ2-7, with TRBD1 matching 7 bases. This CDR3 has 13 residues. V trimming: 6 bases; J trimming: 4 bases; junction bases outside the gene matches: 6. Germline CDR1 reads MNHEY; CDR2 reads SVGAGI. CDR3 residues: CASSRGYRYEQYF. The CDR3 DNA is TGTGCCAGCAGCAGGGGGTATAGGTACGAGCAGTACTTC.

This clone has just a few counts. The chain carries TRBV7-2 and TRBJ2-2; weak D call: TRBD2 (5 bases). The length of the CDR3 is 15 residues. Germline CDR1 is SGHTA and CDR2 is FQGNSA. Trimming removed 6 bases at V and 5 bases at J, with 16 bases between. In DNA form, the CDR3 reads TGTGCCAGCAGTTTAAGATTCTCGGGGACCGGGGAGCTGTTTTTT. Its translation is CASSLRFSGTGELFF.

V gene TRBV30 combines with J gene TRBJ2-5; TRBD2 aligns across 7 bases. The CDR3 runs 16 residues. CDR1 is GTSNPN, CDR2 SVGIG, per germline (reference sequence). V was pared by 0 bases and J by 5 bases, with 12 bases of the junction left unmatched. The chain's CDR3 is CAWSVTGGGFAETQYF. As DNA, the CDR3 is TGTGCCTGGAGTGTGACGGGAGGAGGCTTTGCTGAGACCCAGTACTTC. The variable domain in full, with the rest retrieved from reference TRBV30 and TRBJ2-5, is SQTIHQWPATLVQPVGSPLSLECTVEGTSNPNLYWYRQAAGRGLQLLFYSVGIGQISSEVPQNLSASRPQDRQFILSSKKLLLSDSGFYLCAWSVTGGGFAETQYFGPGTRLLVL.

This chain connects TRBV7-3 to TRBJ2-1; 7 bases align to TRBD2. CDR1 is SGHTA and CDR2 is FQGTGA in the germline V gene. Trimming cost V 5 bases and J 5 bases; bases outside gene matches: 9. The CDR3 totals 15 residues. CDR3 bases: TGTGCCAGCAGCCTTGGGGAGGGATTAAACAATGAGCAGTTCTTC. This encodes CASSLGEGLNNEQFF.

This clone has just a few counts. The chain couples TRBV6-6 to TRBJ2-7; D perhaps matches TRBD1 (6 bases). V lost 0 bases, J lost 10 bases, and 10 bases lay in between. CDR3 size: 12 residues. Germline V gene lookup returns CDR1 MNHNY and CDR2 SVGAGI (reference sequence). The CDR3 DNA follows: TGTGCCAGCAGTTACTCGAGGGACAACCAGTACTTC. Translation: CASSYSRDNQYF.

The CDR3 nucleotides read TGTGCCAGCAGCTCCACCGGGGAGCTGTTTTTT. Amino acid sequence: CASSSTGELFF. V is TRBV9 and J is TRBJ2-2; D is unresolved. Trimming shortened V by 4 bases and J by 4 bases, and 2 bases separated the two germline ends. Germline V gives CDR1 SGDLS, CDR2 YYNGEE. The CDR3 covers 11 residues.

This sequence joins TRBV7-9 and TRBJ1-4; TRBD1 aligns across 10 bases. Trimming removed 5 bases from V and 8 bases from J; junction bases left unmatched: 8. Per the germline V gene, CDR1 is SEHNR and CDR2 is FQNEAQ (reference sequence). CDR3 length equals 15 residues. DNA for the CDR3: TGTGCCAGCAGCCGGGACAGGGGTAGGGACGAAAAACTGTTTTTT. Translated: CASSRDRGRDEKLFF.

This chain connects TRBV5-1 to TRBJ2-2; D is ambiguous. The CDR3 length is 13 residues. Germline V gives CDR1 SGHRS, CDR2 YFSETQ. V shed 0 bases and J shed 6 bases, with 6 bases lying between them. CDR3 in DNA: TGCGCCAGCAGCTTGGCTCTCTCCGGGGAGCTGTTTTTT. It specifies CASSLALSGELFF.

The rearrangement joins TRBV27 to TRBJ1-2; TRBD1 matches at 7 bases. This CDR3 has 16 amino acids. The J segment lost 0 bases and the V segment lost 4 bases, leaving 8 bases of the junction unmatched. Germline loops: CDR1 MNHEY, CDR2 SMNVEV (reference sequence). CDR3 in amino acids: CASSSGQAGTNYGYTF. The CDR3 region has the DNA TGTGCCAGCAGTTCCGGACAGGCCGGCACTAACTATGGCTACACCTTC.

The chain joins TRBV5-1 to TRBJ2-7; no firm D call. Germline V CDR1 and CDR2: SGHRS, YFSETQ. CDR3 length: 13 amino acids. V shed 4 bases and J shed 7 bases, with 15 bases lying between them. CDR3 bases: TGCGCCAGCAGCCAGGACCTAAAGTGGGAGCAGTACTTC. Translating gives CASSQDLKWEQYF.

The sample holds one count of this clone. The gene calls are TRBV30 and TRBJ1-1; TRBD1 matches at 9 bases. The CDR3 is 14 residues long. With V trimmed by 3 bases and J by 6 bases, 8 bases remained unmatched. The germline V gene has CDR1 GTSNPN and CDR2 SVGIG (reference sequence). CDR3 protein: CAWRGQGGRAEAFF. CDR3 in DNA: TGTGCCTGGAGGGGACAGGGAGGTAGGGCTGAAGCTTTCTTT. The full variable domain, in which reference TRBV30 and TRBJ1-1 provide the parts outside the CDR3, is SQTIHQWPATLVQPVGSPLSLECTVEGTSNPNLYWYRQAAGRGLQLLFYSVGIGQISSEVPQNLSASRPQDRQFILSSKKLLLSDSGFYLCAWRGQGGRAEAFFGQGTRLTVV.

V and J are TRBV2 and TRBJ1-1; the match to TRBD1 covers 9 bases. The CDR3 is 18 amino acids. V lost 3 bases to trimming and J lost 4 bases; unmatched junction nucleotides: 15. CDR1 is SNHLY and CDR2 is FYNNEI in the germline V gene. The chain's CDR3 is CASSDTGQGFGVGTEAFF. DNA for the CDR3: TGTGCCAGCAGTGACACGGGACAGGGCTTCGGCGTGGGCACTGAAGCTTTCTTT.

The genes are TRBV11-3 and TRBJ1-2, with TRBD1 identical over 7 bases. V was pared by 1 base and J by 8 bases, with 7 bases of the junction left unmatched. The CDR3 covers 14 residues. Germline V gene lookup returns CDR1 SGHNT and CDR2 YENEEA. The CDR3 nucleotides are TGTGCCAGCAGCTTAGGGGGACAGTTCCGGGGCTACACCTTC. Translated: CASSLGGQFRGYTF.